Sequencing of this T cell receptor (beta chain) was carried out in a study of shared clonotypes between healthy human individuals. On the study more broadly: With ages of 18 to 49, the donors were a couple of women and three men. Study-level findings and limits: Across subsets, estimated richness was generally greater for naive than for memory populations.

V was clipped by 1 base and J by 0 bases, with 8 bases between them. In germline, CDR1 is SGHVS, CDR2 FNYEAQ. The CDR3 runs 15 residues. Terminally differentiated effector memory CD45RA+ cells were left out of the naive CD8 fraction, which was CD45RO-negative and positively selected for CCR7. Data came from immunoSEQ multiplex PCR; TCRdb stores just in-frame clones and leaves some out. The sample lists around 1.9 million clones, under 95% occurring once. A note on this clone: Its antigen is as yet unknown. This CDR3 is also generated by other DNA sequences in the sample.

This clonotype originated in a man younger than 30 in good health. Some clones in this sample may be carry-over from other donors' samples. V gene TRBV7-6 combines with J gene TRBJ2-3; the D gene could be TRBD1 or TRBD2 (5 bases each). The specimen sequenced was naive CD8+ T cells from PBMCs. As DNA, the CDR3 is TGTGCCAGCAGCTTAGGAGGGGCCAGCACAGATACGCAGTATTTT. Amino acids: CASSLGGASTDTQYF.